The next 25 T cell receptor beta chains were all read from a single sample in a study of T-cell memory formation after mild COVID-19. One entry per CDR3 protein results from TCRdb running MiXCR on the 5' RACE reads. The sample consists of about 150,000 distinct CDR3 sequences, roughly 6.3% of them appearing once. Material: PBMCs or a T cell subset sorted from them (not recorded which). The receptors were gathered from an adult woman who had mild COVID-19 (a few samples of this study predate the infection). Cell type and time point are not known.

This clonotype was seen at least ten times. The J gene is TRBJ2-1, the V gene TRBV29-1, with 12 bases identical to TRBD2. The CDR3 spans 12 residues. The germline V gene encodes CDR1 SQVTM and CDR2 ANQGSEA. The V gene end was trimmed by 6 bases and the J gene end by 10 bases; junction bases not matched to a gene: 4. This chain's CDR3 is CSVALAGGEQFF. Here the CDR3 DNA reads TGCAGCGTCGCCCTAGCGGGAGGGGAGCAGTTCTTC.

This clonotype showed up just a few times. The chain is built from TRBV5-1 and TRBJ2-7; D is unresolved. V was clipped by 0 bases and J by 3 bases, with 10 bases between them. Looked up from germline, CDR1 is SGHRS and CDR2 is YFSETQ. This CDR3 has 14 amino acids. CDR3 sequence (DNA): TGCGCCAGCAGCTTGGGGGAAGTGGGCTACGAGCAGTACTTC. It codes for CASSLGEVGYEQYF.

This sequence joins TRBV4-2 and TRBJ1-6; D remains ambiguous. Germline CDR1 is LGHNA and CDR2 is YNFKEQ. V lost 0 bases, J lost 3 bases, and 9 bases lay in between. There are 16 residues in the CDR3. CDR3 sequence: CASSQDLGGYNSPLHF. For the CDR3, the DNA is TGTGCCAGCAGCCAAGACCTGGGCGGCTATAATTCACCCCTCCACTTT.

The chain carries TRBV20-1 and TRBJ1-2, with a possible D match to TRBD1 (6 bases). This CDR3 is 16 amino acids long. Trimming left V 0 bases short and J 4 bases short, with 18 bases between. Germline V gives CDR1 DFQATT, CDR2 SNEGSKA (reference sequence). The DNA of the CDR3 is TGCAGTGCTAGAGATGGCACAGGGAATTTTGTCTATGGCTACACCTTC. Translation: CSARDGTGNFVYGYTF.

This clonotype turned up a few times. CDR3 coding DNA: TGCAGCGTTACACCATTAGCGGGAGGGATAGACAATGAGCAGTTCTTC. It encodes CSVTPLAGGIDNEQFF. The V gene is TRBV29-1, the J gene TRBJ2-1; TRBD2 agrees at 11 bases. V shed 5 bases and J 5 bases; nucleotides not matched to a gene: 11. The germline V gene has CDR1 SQVTM and CDR2 ANQGSEA. The CDR3 consists of 16 residues.

The chain has TRBV20-1 and TRBJ1-5; TRBD1 matches at 9 bases. V shed 6 bases, J shed 4 bases, and the junction held 7 bases outside the gene matches. Germline-derived CDR1 and CDR2 are DFQATT and SNEGSKA (reference sequence). The CDR3 loop spans 14 amino acids. CDR3 amino acids: CSAQGDRANQPQHF. CDR3 sequence (DNA): TGCAGTGCACAGGGGGACAGGGCTAATCAGCCCCAGCATTTT.

This chain connects TRBV20-1 to TRBJ2-5, with D tentatively TRBD1 or TRBD2 (5 bases each). This CDR3 contains 15 residues. V lost 0 bases to trimming and J lost 1 base, with 12 bases between them. The germline V gene encodes CDR1 DFQATT and CDR2 SNEGSKA (reference sequence). The CDR3 DNA reads TGCAGTGCTAGAGATCGGGGCAGGGCCCAAGAGACCCAGTACTTC. It is translated as CSARDRGRAQETQYF.

The CDR3 here is CASSLAGPQPQHF. CDR3 DNA: TGTGCCAGCAGTTTAGCAGGGCCTCAGCCCCAGCATTTT. J is TRBJ1-5 and V is TRBV12-3 or TRBV12-4; no definite D call. The V gene lost 0 bases and the J gene lost 6 bases, with 6 bases spanning the gap. This CDR3 has 13 amino acids.

There are a few counts of this clonotype. CDR3 nucleotide sequence: TGTGCCACCTCGGGACAACCTCTAGAGACCCAGTACTTC. Residues: CATSGQPLETQYF. This chain connects TRBV24-1 to TRBJ2-5; the D gene is possibly TRBD1 (6 bases). The CDR3 is made up of 13 amino acids. V was shortened by 9 bases and J by 4 bases, with 14 bases between the two germline ends. Germline CDR1 and CDR2: KGHDR and SFDVKD.

V usage is TRBV4-2 and J usage is TRBJ2-3, with unresolved D. CDR3 length: 14 amino acids. V lost 0 bases, J lost 4 bases, and 8 bases lay in between. CDR1 and CDR2 from the germline V gene are LGHNA and YNFKEQ. The CDR3, as DNA: TGTGCCAGCAGCCAAGATTGGCTTTCAGATACGCAGTATTTT. Encoded protein: CASSQDWLSDTQYF.

The rearrangement links TRBV6-2 or TRBV6-3 to TRBJ2-7, with TRBD2 matching 7 bases. CDR1 and CDR2 from the germline V gene are MNHEY and SVGEGT. V was pared by 0 bases and J by 7 bases, with 24 bases of the junction left unmatched. The CDR3 has 20 residues. The CDR3, as DNA: TGTGCCAGCAGTTACTCGACGTCCTCCCACTTCGAGCGGGGTATTTTGGAGCAGTACTTC. Its protein is CASSYSTSSHFERGILEQYF.

The sample holds many counts of this clonotype. This chain uses TRBV5-1 with TRBJ1-2; D uncertain. Trimming removed 4 bases from V and 0 bases from J, with 7 bases in between. The CDR3 loop spans 13 amino acids. Germline CDR1 and CDR2: SGHRS and YFSETQ. The DNA for the CDR3 is TGCGCCAGCAGCGTGGGCCCTAACTATGGCTACACCTTC. Amino acid sequence: CASSVGPNYGYTF.

This clonotype was counted many times. The chain combines TRBV7-2 with TRBJ2-1; TRBD2 aligns across 11 bases. The CDR3 has 19 amino acids. Per the germline V gene, CDR1 is SGHTA and CDR2 is FQGNSA. V lost 5 bases, J lost 4 bases, and 16 bases stayed unmatched. The CDR3 here is CASSLNPPRLAGRYNEQFF. The CDR3 nucleotides read TGTGCCAGCAGCCTAAATCCCCCAAGACTAGCGGGGAGGTACAATGAGCAGTTCTTC.

This clonotype was counted at least ten times. The V gene is TRBV4-2, the J gene TRBJ2-3; the match to TRBD2 covers 10 bases. CDR3 length equals 18 residues. CDR1 is LGHNA and CDR2 is YNFKEQ in the germline V gene. The V and J ends lost 7 bases and 3 bases, in that order; junction bases with no gene match: 16. The CDR3 sequence is CASTREGGPSGSTDTQYF. CDR3 coding DNA: TGTGCCAGCACCCGGGAAGGGGGGCCTAGCGGGAGTACAGATACGCAGTATTTT.

This clonotype was seen many times. CDR3 sequence (DNA): TGCGCCAGCAGCCTACAGGCGGGTTACTCACCCCTCCACTTT. Its protein is CASSLQAGYSPLHF. This sequence joins TRBV4-3 and TRBJ1-6; D may be TRBD1 (5 bases). V was clipped by 4 bases and J by 10 bases, with 14 bases between them. The V gene's germline CDR1 is LGHNA and CDR2 YSLEER. CDR3 length: 14 amino acids.

The chain joins TRBV5-1 to TRBJ2-7, with TRBD1 identical over 7 bases. Trimming at V came to 3 bases and at J to 0 bases, leaving 9 bases not matched to a gene. Germline V CDR1 and CDR2: SGHRS, YFSETQ. This CDR3 is built from 16 residues. The CDR3 nucleotides read TGCGCCAGCAGCTCTAGGACAGGTTTGAGCTCCTACGAGCAGTACTTC. Protein: CASSSRTGLSSYEQYF.

This clonotype has at least ten counts. The V call is TRBV5-1, the J call TRBJ2-1; D is possibly TRBD1 (6 bases). Germline V gene data show CDR1 as SGHRS and CDR2 as YFSETQ. This CDR3 has 16 residues. V was cut by 0 bases and J by 0 bases, with 10 bases left in between. CDR3 sequence reads: CASSLGDNLSYNEQFF. Written as DNA, the CDR3 is TGCGCCAGCAGCTTGGGGGACAACCTCTCCTACAATGAGCAGTTCTTC.

This clonotype was recorded many times. The V call is TRBV20-1, the J call TRBJ1-5; possibly TRBD1 for D (5 bases). This CDR3 has 12 residues. Per germline, CDR1 DFQATT and CDR2 SNEGSKA (reference sequence). V shed 6 bases and J shed 3 bases, with 9 bases lying between them. CDR3 DNA sequence: TGCAGTGCAACCAGGGTCAATCAGCCCCAGCATTTT. Translation gives CSATRVNQPQHF.

This chain uses TRBV24-1 with TRBJ2-2; 12 bases align to TRBD1. Trimming took 3 bases from V and 4 from J; bases not matched to a gene: 11. CDR1 and CDR2 (germline): KGHDR, SFDVKD. The CDR3 has 19 residues. CDR3 protein: CATSDPTGTGGFVTGELFF. CDR3 DNA: TGTGCCACCAGTGATCCCACCGGGACAGGGGGCTTCGTCACCGGGGAGCTGTTTTTT.

This clonotype showed up many times. The CDR3 spells CASSLVGVGEQFF. The CDR3 coding sequence is TGTGCCAGCAGCTTAGTAGGGGTTGGTGAGCAGTTCTTC. The chain uses TRBV7-3 and TRBJ2-1; weak D call: TRBD1 (5 bases). V was clipped by 2 bases and J by 9 bases, with 11 bases between them. Germline CDR1 is SGHTA and CDR2 is FQGTGA. This CDR3 has 13 amino acids.

V usage is TRBV20-1 and J usage is TRBJ2-2; D might be TRBD2 (6 bases). The V end lost 0 bases, the J end lost 7 bases, and 12 bases lay between the germline ends. Germline V gene data show CDR1 as DFQATT and CDR2 as SNEGSKA (reference sequence). The CDR3 is 14 residues long. The CDR3 protein is CSARETRGGGELFF. The CDR3 bases are TGCAGTGCTAGAGAGACTAGAGGCGGCGGGGAGCTGTTTTTT.

This clonotype was seen many times. The rearrangement uses TRBV18 and TRBJ2-3; 8 nucleotides match TRBD1. V lost 2 bases, J lost 3 bases, and 1 base stayed unmatched. CDR1 and CDR2 from the germline V gene are KGHSH and LQKENI. The CDR3 length is 14 residues. As DNA, the CDR3 is TGTGCCAGCTCACCAGGACAGGGTACAGATACGCAGTATTTT. It specifies CASSPGQGTDTQYF.

The chain combines TRBV3-1 with TRBJ2-7, with a weak D call TRBD2 (6 bases). The V and J ends lost 4 bases and 3 bases respectively, with 25 bases between them. The CDR3 totals 18 residues. The V gene's germline CDR1 is LGHDT and CDR2 YNNKEL (reference sequence). The CDR3 sequence: CASSLGGATRGLNYEQYF. CDR3 sequence (DNA): TGTGCCAGCAGCCTCGGAGGGGCCACCCGGGGCTTGAACTACGAGCAGTACTTC.

This clonotype occurred a few times. The chain carries TRBV18 and TRBJ2-7; D may be TRBD1 or TRBD2 (5 bases each). CDR1 KGHSH and CDR2 LQKENI come from the germline V gene. The CDR3 contains 14 residues. The V end was cut by 1 base, the J end by 3 bases, with 10 bases between. In DNA form, the CDR3 reads TGTGCCAGCTCACCACGGGACGGCAGCTACGAGCAGTACTTC. Residues: CASSPRDGSYEQYF.

This clonotype was observed a handful of times. The rearrangement links TRBV19 to TRBJ2-5, with a weak D call TRBD2 (5 bases). CDR3 length equals 13 residues. Per germline, CDR1 LNHDA and CDR2 SQIVND (reference sequence). V lost 6 bases and J 0 bases, leaving 8 bases between the germline ends. This chain's CDR3 is CASSELDQETQYF. The CDR3 region has the DNA TGTGCCAGTAGCGAACTAGACCAAGAGACCCAGTACTTC.